This T cell receptor beta chain was recorded in a study of blood T cell repertoires in COVID-19. Background on the study: T cells, B-cell-depleted T cells, or PBMCs provided the cDNA or gDNA that served as material.

Trimming cost V 7 bases and J 4 bases, with 7 bases left between them. CDR3 size: 11 residues. The germline gives CDR1 MNHEY, CDR2 SVGAGI. In the source study's methods: The authors estimated nucleated cell counts from reference gene primer amplification. Measured with immunoSEQ multiplex PCR; TCRdb has only the in-frame clones, and not every one. V and J calls and clone size are given by that table; D and trimming were obtained from the DNA. Among around 240,000 clones listed, about 82% were seen once. This sequence was found in a woman aged 45-59 years who had recovered from COVID-19. V gene TRBV6-5 combines with J gene TRBJ1-1, with D possibly TRBD1 on 5 matching bases. Sequencing was performed on PBMCs or T cells enriched from blood (not recorded which). The DNA of the CDR3 is TGTGCCAGCACCGGGGGCACTGAAGCTTTCTTT. Protein sequence: CASTGGTEAFF.